Shown below are 10 T cell receptor beta chains from a single sample sequenced in a study of Graves' ophthalmopathy and Graves' hyperthyroidism. The authors amplified TCR beta CDR3 regions from RNA transcripts. RT-PCR with HTBI primers came first, then second-round multiplex PCR. In TCRdb, the multiplex PCR reads were re-called with MiXCR into one record per CDR3 protein. The data contain over 150,000 distinct CDR3 sequences, over 35% of them singletons. Input material: peripheral blood. These receptors originate from a woman between 35 and 50 years old with Graves' ophthalmopathy.

V and J are TRBV11-2 and TRBJ1-1; D is unresolved. The V end lost 7 bases, the J end lost 6 bases, and 18 bases lay between the germline ends. The CDR3 sequence is 14 residues long. CDR1 SGHAT and CDR2 FQNNGV come from the germline V gene. The CDR3 DNA follows: TGTGCCAGCACCAGCAGGCAGGTCCGCCCTGAAGCTTTCTTT. Its protein product is CASTSRQVRPEAFF.

Ten or more counts support this clonotype. V and J are TRBV15 and TRBJ1-2; D is uncertain. CDR3 size: 13 residues. V shed 3 bases and J shed 2 bases, with 7 bases lying between them. The germline CDR1 and CDR2 sequences are LNHNV and YYDKDF (reference sequence). The CDR3 is CATSRAENYGYTF. The CDR3 region has the DNA TGTGCCACCAGCAGGGCAGAGAACTATGGCTACACCTTC.

The chain links TRBV6-2 or TRBV6-3 to TRBJ2-2; 14 nucleotides align to TRBD2. CDR1 and CDR2 (germline): MNHEY, SVGEGT. V lost 6 bases and J lost 6; bases outside the gene matches: 15. CDR3 length: 19 amino acids. CDR3 region: CASSPTRLAGGMVAGELFF. CDR3 coding DNA: TGTGCCAGCAGCCCTACCAGACTAGCGGGAGGGATGGTCGCCGGGGAGCTGTTTTTT.

This clonotype was counted ten times or more. V gene TRBV7-3 combines with J gene TRBJ1-2, with 8 nucleotides matching TRBD1. CDR1 SGHTA and CDR2 FQGTGA come from the germline V gene. This CDR3 region has 15 residues. V was clipped by 5 bases and J by 7 bases; unmatched bases: 12. DNA for the CDR3: TGTGCCAGCAGCGCCCAACCACAGGGGGGGCTTGGCTACACCTTC. Translating gives CASSAQPQGGLGYTF.

A note on this clonotype: Given the absence of the conserved phenylalanine or tryptophan at the CDR3 end, a read error is likely. V gene TRBV12-5 combines with J gene TRBJ1-2; D not resolved. The CDR3 totals 18 residues. CDR1 and CDR2 (germline): LGHNT, FRNRAP. The V end was cut by 0 bases, the J end by 5 bases, with 22 bases between. The CDR3 region is CASGLVHFEGLLGYGYTL. The CDR3 nucleotides are TGTGCTAGTGGTTTGGTACATTTTGAGGGCTTACTGGGGTATGGCTACACCCTC.

The chain is built from TRBV12-3 or TRBV12-4 and TRBJ1-3; D unresolved. Trimming shortened V by 1 base and J by 2 bases, and 9 bases separated the two germline ends. The CDR3 has 15 amino acids. CDR3 loop: CASSLEGHAGNTIYF. CDR3 in DNA: TGTGCCAGCAGTTTAGAGGGCCATGCTGGAAACACCATATATTTT.

The chain recombines TRBV12-3 or TRBV12-4 with TRBJ1-2, with 12 bases lining up with TRBD1. V lost 6 bases to trimming and J lost 8 bases; unmatched junction nucleotides: 10. This CDR3 has 15 amino acids. CDR3 amino acids: CASSGTGGGVFGYTF. DNA for the CDR3: TGTGCCAGCAGCGGGACAGGGGGCGGCGTTTTCGGCTACACCTTC.

This clonotype has at least ten counts. The chain is built from TRBV12-3 or TRBV12-4 and TRBJ2-5, with 9 bases identical to TRBD1. Losses at the gene ends were 5 bases for V and 9 bases for J; bases not matched to a gene: 7. There are 13 residues in the CDR3. CDR3 in DNA: TGTGCCAGCAGTCTCCGGGACAGGGACGCCCAGTACTTC. Protein product: CASSLRDRDAQYF.

In this sample, this clonotype turned up many times. DNA of the CDR3: TGTGCCAGCAGACCGGGGGTCCAAGAGACCCAGTACTTC. Its protein product is CASRPGVQETQYF. The chain recombines TRBV12-3 or TRBV12-4 with TRBJ2-5; a possible D gene is TRBD2 (6 bases). This CDR3 comprises 13 residues. Trimming removed 6 bases from V and 1 base from J, with 9 bases in between.

This clonotype has a count of ten or more. The genes are TRBV28 and TRBJ2-7; 7 nucleotides agree with TRBD2. The V gene's germline CDR1 is MDHEN and CDR2 SYDVKM. The J segment lost 1 base and the V segment lost 3 bases, leaving 0 bases of the junction unmatched. The CDR3 is 13 residues long. CDR3 in DNA: TGTGCCAGCAGTTTCGGGGGGTCCTACGAGCAGTACTTC. Translation gives CASSFGGSYEQYF. The whole variable domain, remainder taken from reference TRBV28 and TRBJ2-7, is DVKVTQSSRYLVKRTGEKVFLECVQDMDHENMFWYRQDPGLGLRLIYFSYDVKMKEKGDIPEGYSVSREKKERFSLILESASTNQTSMYLCASSFGGSYEQYFGPGTRLTVT.